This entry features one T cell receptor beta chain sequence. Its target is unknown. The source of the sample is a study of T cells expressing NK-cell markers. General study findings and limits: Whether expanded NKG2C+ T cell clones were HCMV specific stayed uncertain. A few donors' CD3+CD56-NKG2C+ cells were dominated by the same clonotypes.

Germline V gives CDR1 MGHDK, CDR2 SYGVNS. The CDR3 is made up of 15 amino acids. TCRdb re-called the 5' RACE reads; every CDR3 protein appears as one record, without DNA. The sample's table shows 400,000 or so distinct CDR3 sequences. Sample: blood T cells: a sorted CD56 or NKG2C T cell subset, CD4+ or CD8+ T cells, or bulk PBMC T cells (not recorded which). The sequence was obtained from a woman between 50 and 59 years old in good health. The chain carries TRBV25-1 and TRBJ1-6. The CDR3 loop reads CASSGGGAYNSPLHF.